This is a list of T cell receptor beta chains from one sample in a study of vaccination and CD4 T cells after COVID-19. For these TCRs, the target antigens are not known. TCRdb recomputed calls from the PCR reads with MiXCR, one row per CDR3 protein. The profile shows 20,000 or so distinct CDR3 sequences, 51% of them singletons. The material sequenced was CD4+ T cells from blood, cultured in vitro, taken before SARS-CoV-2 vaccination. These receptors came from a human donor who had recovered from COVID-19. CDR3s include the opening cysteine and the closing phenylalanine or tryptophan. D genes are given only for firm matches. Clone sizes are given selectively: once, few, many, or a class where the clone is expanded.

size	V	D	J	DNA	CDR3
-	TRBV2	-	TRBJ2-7	TGTGCCAGCAGTGACGGATACTACGAGCAGTACTTC	CASSDGYYEQYF
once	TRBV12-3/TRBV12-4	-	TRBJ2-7	TGTGCCAGCAGTTTAGCCGGCATAACCTGGGAGGAGCAGTACTTC	CASSLAGITWEEQYF
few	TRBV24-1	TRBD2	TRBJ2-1	TGTGCCACCAGTGATCAAAACGGGAGGGGCAATGAGCAGTTCTTC	CATSDQNGRGNEQFF
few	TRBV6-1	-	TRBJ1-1	TGTGCCAGCAGCGGGGCGGCTTTGAACACTGAAGCTTTCTTT	CASSGAALNTEAFF
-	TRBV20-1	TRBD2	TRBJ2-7	TGCAGTACGACCGGACTAGCGGGAGGGCAGCAGTACTTC	CSTTGLAGGQQYF
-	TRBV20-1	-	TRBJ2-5	TGCAGTGCTAGACCAGAGACAGCGATGCAAGGGACCCAGTACTTC	CSARPETAMQGTQYF
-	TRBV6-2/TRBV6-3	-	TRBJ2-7	TGTGCCAGCAGTGCCCAAGGAGTATTTGGCTACGAGCAGTACTTC	CASSAQGVFGYEQYF
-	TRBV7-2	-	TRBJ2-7	TGTGCCAGCAGCTCCGACAGGATCTACGAGCAGTACTTC	CASSSDRIYEQYF
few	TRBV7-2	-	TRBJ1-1	TGTGCCAGCAGCTTAGAATCATCCAACACTGAAGCTTTCTTT	CASSLESSNTEAFF
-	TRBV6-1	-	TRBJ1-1	TGTGCCAGCAGTGAAGTTCATGGGAACACTGAAGCTTTCTTT	CASSEVHGNTEAFF
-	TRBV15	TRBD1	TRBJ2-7	TGTGCCACCAGCAGAGGCGGGACAGGGACCCACGAGCAGTACTTC	CATSRGGTGTHEQYF
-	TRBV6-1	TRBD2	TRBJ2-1	TGTGCCAGCAGTGAACCCAGATTGAATAGCGGGAGGGCGGGGAATGAGCAGTTCTTC	CASSEPRLNSGRAGNEQFF
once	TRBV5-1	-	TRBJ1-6	TGCGCCAGCAGCTTGGAGGGGTTGCGTAATTCACCCCTCCACTTT	CASSLEGLRNSPLHF
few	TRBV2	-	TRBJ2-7	TGTGCCAGCAGGTTCCACGAGCAGTACTTC	CASRFHEQYF
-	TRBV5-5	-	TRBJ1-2	TGTGCCAGCAGCCCTTTAGCTAACTATGGCTACACCTTC	CASSPLANYGYTF
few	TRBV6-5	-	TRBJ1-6	TGTGCCAGCAGTTACTCGAGGTTGGGGGCGGCCTATAATTCACCCCTCCACTTT	CASSYSRLGAAYNSPLHF
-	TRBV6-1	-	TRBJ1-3	TGTGCCAGCAGTGTAGGAAACACCATATATTTT	CASSVGNTIYF
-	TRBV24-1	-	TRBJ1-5	TGTGCCACCAGTGATACAGACTTCAATCAGCCCCAGCATTTT	CATSDTDFNQPQHF
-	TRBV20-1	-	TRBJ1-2	TGCAGTGCTAGGATGGGGGTAGGTGGCTACACCTTC	CSARMGVGGYTF
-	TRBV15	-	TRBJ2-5	TGTGCCACCAGCAGAGCCTTACTAGAGCCACCCCAAGAGACCCAGTACTTC	CATSRALLEPPQETQYF
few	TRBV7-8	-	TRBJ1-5	TGTGCCAGCAGCCAGAACATTTACAGGGTCGGTCAGCCCCAGCATTTT	CASSQNIYRVGQPQHF
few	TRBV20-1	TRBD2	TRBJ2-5	TGCAGTGCTAGAGTAGTACTAGCGGGCTACCAAGAGACCCAGTACTTC	CSARVVLAGYQETQYF
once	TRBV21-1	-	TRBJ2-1	TGTGCCAGCAGCAGAACTAGCGGGAGGGCTGCTGAGCAGTTCTTC	CASSRTSGRAAEQFF
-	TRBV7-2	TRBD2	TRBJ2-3	TGTGCCAGCAGAACCATAGCGGGCCGTCCAGATACGCAGTATTTT	CASRTIAGRPDTQYF
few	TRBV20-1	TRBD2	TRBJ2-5	TGCAGTGCTAAGATAGCGGGAGGGAAAGAGACCCAGTACTTC	CSAKIAGGKETQYF
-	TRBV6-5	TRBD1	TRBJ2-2	TGTGCCAGCAGTTGGACAGGGCAGAGCGGGGAGCTGTTTTTT	CASSWTGQSGELFF
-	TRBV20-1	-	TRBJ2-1	TGCAGTGCTAGTATAACAGGTTGGGGGCAGTTCTTC	CSASITGWGQFF
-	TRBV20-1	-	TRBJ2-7	TGCAGTTCTAGGTCCGAACTCCTATCCTACGAGCAGTACTTC	CSSRSELLSYEQYF
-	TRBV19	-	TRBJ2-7	TGTGCCAGTAGTATACGTGAGCGCCCCTACGAGCAGTACTTC	CASSIRERPYEQYF
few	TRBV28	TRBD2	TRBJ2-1	TGTGCCAGCAGTTATCCGGGGACTAGCGGGAGGGCCTTCAACAATGAGCAGTTCTTC	CASSYPGTSGRAFNNEQFF
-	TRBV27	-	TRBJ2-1	TGTGCCAGCAGTTTAAGGCAGTTCAATGAGCAGTTCTTC	CASSLRQFNEQFF
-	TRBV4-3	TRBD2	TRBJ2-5	TGCGCCAGCAGCCACCATCAATACCCGGGACTAGCGGAAGAGACCCAGTACTTC	CASSHHQYPGLAEETQYF
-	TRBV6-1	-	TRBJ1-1	TGTGCCAGCATCCCGGGGCTGCCCAACACTGAAGCTTTCTTT	CASIPGLPNTEAFF
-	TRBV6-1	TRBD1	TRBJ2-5	TGTGCCAGCAGTCCCTTCAACAGGGGACAGACCCAGTACTTC	CASSPFNRGQTQYF
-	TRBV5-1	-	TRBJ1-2	TGCGCCAGCAGCCCCAGGGGCATCGACTATGGCTACACCTTC	CASSPRGIDYGYTF
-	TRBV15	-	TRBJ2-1	TGTGCCACCAGCAGAGAGATTGCGAATGAGCAGTTCTTC	CATSREIANEQFF
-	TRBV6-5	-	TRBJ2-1	TGTGCCAGCAGTTACGCTGCTTTGCAGTTCTTC	CASSYAALQFF
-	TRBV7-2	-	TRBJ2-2	TGTGCCAGCAGCCGAACGAGAGACACCGGGGAGCTGTTTTTT	CASSRTRDTGELFF
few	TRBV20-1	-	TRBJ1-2	TGCAGTGCTAGAGATCGACCGGAAACCTACACCTTC	CSARDRPETYTF
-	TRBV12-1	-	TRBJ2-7	TGTGCCAGCAGCTTTGGCGGGTCCGGGGACGAGCAGTACTTC	CASSFGGSGDEQYF
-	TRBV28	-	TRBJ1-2	TGTGCCAGCCTTAACCAAGGGACGAACTATGGCTACACCTTC	CASLNQGTNYGYTF
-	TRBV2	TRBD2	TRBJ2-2	TGTGCCAGCTGGGGCGGGGGGGCTTCTGCCGGGGAGCTGTTTTTT	CASWGGGASAGELFF
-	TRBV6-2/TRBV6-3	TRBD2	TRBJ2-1	TGTGCCAGCAGTTCAACTAGCGTGAGCTCCTACAATGAGCAGTTCTTC	CASSSTSVSSYNEQFF
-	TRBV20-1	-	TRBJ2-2	TGCAGTGCCACGGGGAACACCGGGGAGCTGTTTTTT	CSATGNTGELFF
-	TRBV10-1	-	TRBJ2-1	TGCGCCAGCCAGGCGGGGGCGAGGAATGAGCAGTTCTTC	CASQAGARNEQFF
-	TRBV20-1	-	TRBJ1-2	TGCAGTGCTAGATTATATGGCTACACCTTC	CSARLYGYTF
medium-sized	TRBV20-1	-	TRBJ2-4	TGCAGTGCTAGAGGTCGGAGCGGGAAAAACATTCAGTACTTC	CSARGRSGKNIQYF
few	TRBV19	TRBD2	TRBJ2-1	TGTGCCAGTAGTACCTCTAGCGGGAGTTTGAATGAGCAGTTCTTC	CASSTSSGSLNEQFF
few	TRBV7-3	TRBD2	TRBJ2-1	TGTGCCAGCAGCTTAACTAGCGGGAGGGCCTACAATGAGCAGTTCTTC	CASSLTSGRAYNEQFF
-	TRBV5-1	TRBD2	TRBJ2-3	TGCGCCAGCAGCTTGGTTGGGCGCGGGAGGGACACAGATACGCAGTATTTT	CASSLVGRGRDTDTQYF
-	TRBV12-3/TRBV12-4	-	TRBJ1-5	TGTGCCAGCAGTCCGGGGGTGATACAGTCTATGATGCCCCAGCATTTT	CASSPGVIQSMMPQHF
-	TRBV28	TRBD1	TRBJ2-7	TGTGCCAGCAGAAGGACAGGGGACTCCTACGAGCAGCACTTC	CASRRTGDSYEQHF
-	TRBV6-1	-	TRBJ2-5	TGTGCCAGCAGCCGTAGTCGGAGTGAGACCCAGTACTTC	CASSRSRSETQYF
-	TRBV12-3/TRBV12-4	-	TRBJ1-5	TGTGCCAGCAGTTATAGCAATCAGCCCCAGCATTTT	CASSYSNQPQHF
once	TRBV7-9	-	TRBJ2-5	TGTGCCAGCACTCCCATAGCTGAGACCCAGTACTTC	CASTPIAETQYF
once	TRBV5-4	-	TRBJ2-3	TGTGCCAGCAGCAAGACAGGAAGCACAGATACGCAGTATTTT	CASSKTGSTDTQYF
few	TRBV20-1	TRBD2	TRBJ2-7	TGCAGTGCTAGAGATACGGCTAGCGGCTCCTACGAGCAGTACTTC	CSARDTASGSYEQYF
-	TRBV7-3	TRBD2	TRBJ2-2	TGTGCCAGCAGCCGGGGCGGGGGGGCGAACACCGGGGAGCTGTTTTTT	CASSRGGGANTGELFF
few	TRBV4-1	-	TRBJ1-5	TGCGCCAGCAGCAAGGGGTGGAGGGATGCCAATCAGCCCCAGCATTTT	CASSKGWRDANQPQHF